This TCR beta chain was identified in a study of shared clonotypes between healthy human individuals. Trimming removed 7 bases from V and 5 bases from J; junction bases left unmatched: 9. Germline loops: CDR1 MNHEY, CDR2 SVGAGI. This CDR3 has 14 residues. Assay used: immunoSEQ multiplex PCR; TCRdb lists only in-frame clones, some missing. The sample has fewer than 1.4 million clones; 75% to 85% are singletons. Sequenced: memory CD4+ T cells from PBMCs. Specified subset: CD45RA-negative fraction. The rearrangement uses TRBV6-5 and TRBJ1-2; 8 nucleotides match TRBD1. The receptor was derived from a young man in good health. Some clones in this sample may be carry-over from other donors' samples. CDR3: CASNSGGLGYGYTF. The CDR3 DNA sequence: TGTGCCAGCAACTCAGGGGGCTTAGGTTATGGCTACACCTTC.